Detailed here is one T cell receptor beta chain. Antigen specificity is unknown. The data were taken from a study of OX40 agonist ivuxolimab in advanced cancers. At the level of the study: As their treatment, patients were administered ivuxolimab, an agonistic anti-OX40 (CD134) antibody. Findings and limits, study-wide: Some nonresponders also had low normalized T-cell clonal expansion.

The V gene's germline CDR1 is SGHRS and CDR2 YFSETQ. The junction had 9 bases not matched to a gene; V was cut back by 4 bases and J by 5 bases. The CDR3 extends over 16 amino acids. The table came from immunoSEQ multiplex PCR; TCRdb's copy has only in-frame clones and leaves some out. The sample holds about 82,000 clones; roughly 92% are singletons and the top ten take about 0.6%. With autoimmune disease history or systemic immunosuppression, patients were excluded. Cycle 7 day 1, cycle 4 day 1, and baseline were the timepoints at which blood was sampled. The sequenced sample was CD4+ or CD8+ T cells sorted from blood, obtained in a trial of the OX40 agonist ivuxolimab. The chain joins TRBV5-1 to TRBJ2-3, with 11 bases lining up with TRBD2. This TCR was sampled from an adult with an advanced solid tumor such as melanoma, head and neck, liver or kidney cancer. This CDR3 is CASSGNSGGAEDTQYF. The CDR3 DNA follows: TGCGCCAGCAGCGGCAATAGCGGGGGGGCTGAAGATACGCAGTATTTT.